This TCR beta chain originates from a study of monozygotic twins with inflammatory bowel disease. Study-wide points: Lower TCRbeta diversity (inverse Simpson) was seen in IBD patients than in healthy co-twins. Clonotype overlap with others was lower in IBD patients than in healthy twins, a difference that was greatest with disease activity.

Each of the TCR libraries took 3500 ng of total RNA. No DNA is given; TCRdb re-called the 5' RACE reads and lists each CDR3 protein once. The specimen's table records about 330,000 distinct CDR3 sequences. This CDR3 has 14 residues. CDR1 and CDR2 (germline): MDHEN, SYDVKM. Unfractionated whole blood yielded total RNA, and T cells were not sorted. Remarks on this clonotype: What it binds is unknown.

The source of this sequence is a human donor with ulcerative colitis or Crohn's disease, or a healthy co-twin of an affected twin (not recorded which). This sequence joins TRBV28 and TRBJ2-5. The sample taken for sequencing was blood. The CDR3 region is CASRIGRWQETQYF.